This TCR beta chain was recorded in a study of T-cell reconstitution after alpha-beta-depleted transplantation in children. Germline V gene sequence: CDR1 ENHRY, CDR2 SYGVKD. The V and J ends lost 10 bases and 1 base, in that order; junction bases with no gene match: 16. The CDR3 runs 16 residues. Broader study findings: Two months or so post-transplant, alpha-beta T cells reportedly derived from several hundred expanded graft clones. T-cell counts and diversity at one year following transplant were attributed mainly to newly produced T cells. Surviving recipient cells, namely T cells and thymic progenitors, were the source of high day-60 TCRbeta diversity in some patients.

The sample holds a few counts of this clonotype. Its antigen is undetermined. Unique molecular identifiers were used in preparing the TCRbeta library. TCRdb itself ran the PCR reads through MiXCR, one entry per CDR3 protein. The sample consists of about 110,000 distinct CDR3 sequences, around 23% of them appearing once. The J gene is TRBJ2-7, the V gene TRBV10-3, with 7 positions matching TRBD1. The source of this sequence is a male patient aged 2 to 10 who had a stem cell transplant for chronic granulomatous disease, so the T cells may come from the graft donor. The starting material was PBMCs, mostly from graft donor cells, obtained 180 days after TCRalphabeta/CD19-depleted stem cell transplant. DNA of the CDR3: TGTGCCACCAGGCTGTTGTTCGGGACAGAGTCCTACGAGCAGTACTTC. Protein sequence: CATRLLFGTESYEQYF.